These T cell receptor beta chains were read from a single sample in a study of regulatory T cells in long-lasting Graves disease. MiXCR, run by TCRdb on the multiplex PCR reads, gives a single entry per CDR3 protein. The sample contains almost 350,000 distinct CDR3 sequences, about 20% of which appear only once. The material was peripheral blood mononuclear cells (PBMCs), obtained when the disease was refractory, from a patient treated with antithyroid drugs. The receptors were sampled from a female donor with Graves disease. The CDR3 runs from the conserved cysteine through the conserved F or W. A D gene is named only where the DNA matches it firmly. The listing skips clone size in some rows; elsewhere it reads once, few, many or a size class.

size	J	D	V	DNA	CDR3
few	TRBJ1-1	-	TRBV20-1	TGCAGTGCTAGAGTGGACATTTATTTCACTGAAGCTTTCTTT	CSARVDIYFTEAFF
many	TRBJ2-5	-	TRBV24-1	TGTGCCACCAGTGATCCCCAGGGACGGGCTGGGGAGACCCAGTACTTC	CATSDPQGRAGETQYF
few	TRBJ1-3	-	TRBV19	TGTGCCAGTAGTATCTTCAAACACCAAGGAAACACCATATATTTT	CASSIFKHQGNTIYF
few	TRBJ2-7	TRBD2	TRBV3-1	TGTGCCAGCAGCCATGTGGGCCTTGGGGTAGCGGGAGCCTACGAGCAGTACTTC	CASSHVGLGVAGAYEQYF
once	TRBJ2-3	TRBD2	TRBV6-2/TRBV6-3	TGTGCCAGCAGTTCCCACACGCGGGGGGCTACAGATACGCAGTATTTT	CASSSHTRGATDTQYF
many	TRBJ1-2	-	TRBV12-3/TRBV12-4	TGTGCCAGCAGTCGCGTCGTGTATGGCTACACCTTC	CASSRVVYGYTF
-	TRBJ2-2	-	TRBV29-1	TGCAGCGTTATGGCAGGGACCACCGGGGAGCTGTTTTTT	CSVMAGTTGELFF
-	TRBJ2-2	-	TRBV24-1	TGTGCCACCAGTGATTTGGGACAGTTGGTCGGGGAGCTGTTTTTT	CATSDLGQLVGELFF
many	TRBJ2-7	TRBD1	TRBV2	TGTGCCAGCATGACAGGGTCCTACGAGCAGTACTTC	CASMTGSYEQYF
few	TRBJ2-5	TRBD1	TRBV6-5	TGTGCCAGCAGTTACTCACAGGGGTCGGAGACCCAGTACTTC	CASSYSQGSETQYF